Listed here are 23 T cell receptor beta chains from one sample, sequenced in a study of T cells in Graves' hyperthyroidism and ophthalmopathy (dated by TCRdb to about 2019). The protocol used for the library was multiplex PCR. The listed sequencing device is Illumina HiSeq 2000. TCR beta CDR3 regions were amplified from RNA transcripts. The TCR CDR3 was subjected to a first round of RT-PCR using the HTBI primer set and the Qiagen OneStep RT-PCR kit. The public reads were reprocessed in TCRdb via fastp at Q25 and MiXCR, keeping in-frame beta chains. Identical CDR3 protein sequences are pooled into one entry, listed with their most common genes and DNA. Within this sample are hundreds of thousands of distinct CDR3 sequences, with 18% of them counted one time only. Of the sample, roughly 17% is held by the ten largest clones. Sequencing was done on a sample of blood. The receptors were gathered from a woman between 45 and 60 years old with Graves' hyperthyroidism that later progressed to Graves' ophthalmopathy.

This clonotype was seen ten or more times. This chain uses TRBV24-1 with TRBJ2-1; 7 nucleotides align to TRBD2. The length of the CDR3 is 14 residues. Trimming removed 4 bases from V and 6 bases from J; junction bases left unmatched: 5. Per the germline V gene, CDR1 is KGHDR and CDR2 is SFDVKD. CDR3 sequence: CATSDTPGGNEQFF. CDR3 nucleotide sequence: TGTGCCACCAGTGACACACCGGGAGGCAATGAGCAGTTCTTC.

V is TRBV20-1 and J is TRBJ1-2, with D tentatively TRBD1 (5 bases). The CDR3 covers 15 residues. V gave up 6 bases and J gave up 4 bases, with 21 bases separating them. From germline, CDR1 is DFQATT and CDR2 SNEGSKA (reference sequence). In DNA, the CDR3 is TGCAGTGCGATAGCGGGCAATGGGGGAGGCTATGGCTACACCTTC. This encodes CSAIAGNGGGYGYTF.

In this sample, this clonotype turned up a few times. V usage is TRBV6-2 or TRBV6-3 and J usage is TRBJ1-1, with 7 bases identical to TRBD1. The CDR3 sequence is 16 residues long. Germline V lookup: CDR1 MNHEY, CDR2 SVGEGT. The V segment lost 1 base and the J segment 7 bases; nucleotides outside the gene matches: 12. The CDR3 spells CASSYWRQGGLNEAFF. In nucleotides, the CDR3 is TGTGCCAGCAGTTACTGGAGACAGGGTGGCCTAAATGAAGCTTTCTTT.

This clonotype appeared once. The chain links TRBV10-3 to TRBJ2-6; the match to TRBD1 covers 7 bases. This CDR3 is 15 amino acids long. Germline CDR1 reads ENHRY; CDR2 reads SYGVKD. Trimming cost V 10 bases and J 0 bases; bases outside gene matches: 6. CDR3 protein: CASLTGSSGANVLTF. DNA of the CDR3: TGTGCCAGCCTGACAGGGTCCTCTGGGGCCAACGTCCTGACTTTC.

This clonotype was counted ten times or more. The V call is TRBV30, the J call TRBJ2-7; no clear D. The V end lost 1 base, the J end lost 2 bases, and 6 bases lay between the germline ends. The CDR3 sequence is 12 residues long. Germline CDR1 reads GTSNPN; CDR2 reads SVGIG (reference sequence). The CDR3 DNA reads TGTGCCTGGAGTGCATACCCCTACGAGCAGTACTTC. Its translation: CAWSAYPYEQYF.

This clonotype was counted a few times. The gene calls are TRBV18 and TRBJ2-3; D unclear. The germline gives CDR1 KGHSH, CDR2 LQKENI. Trimming cost V 1 base and J 0 bases, with 11 bases left between them. The CDR3 loop spans 16 amino acids. CDR3 DNA: TGTGCCAGCTCACCACGTCTCACGGGTAGCACAGATACGCAGTATTTT. Its protein is CASSPRLTGSTDTQYF.

The chain couples TRBV11-2 to TRBJ2-3, with D maybe TRBD1 (6 bases). CDR3 length: 16 amino acids. V lost 0 bases and J lost 1, with 11 bases in between. Per germline, CDR1 SGHAT and CDR2 FQNNGV. The CDR3 reads CASSLDTGWRTDTQYF. The CDR3 coding sequence is TGTGCCAGCAGCTTAGATACAGGGTGGCGCACAGATACGCAGTATTTT.

This clonotype was recorded a few times. The V and J genes are TRBV5-1 and TRBJ1-4; no clear D gene. CDR3 length equals 13 residues. V was pared by 1 base and J by 5 bases, with 6 bases between. From germline, CDR1 is SGHRS and CDR2 YFSETQ. This chain's CDR3 is CASSLPENEKLFF. CDR3 nucleotides: TGCGCCAGCAGCTTGCCCGAGAATGAAAAACTGTTTTTT.

This clonotype was recorded at least ten times. The DNA for the CDR3 is TGTGCCAGCAGGCAGGGGGGGCACGGTTCTGAAGCTTTCTTT. Amino acids: CASRQGGHGSEAFF. The chain carries TRBV27 and TRBJ1-1; 7 nucleotides match TRBD1. The CDR3 runs 14 residues. The V and J ends lost 6 bases and 6 bases, in that order; junction bases with no gene match: 10. Germline loops: CDR1 MNHEY, CDR2 SMNVEV (reference sequence).

In regard to this clonotype: The germline gene is not matched at one end of the junction; a read error may be the cause. The chain couples TRBV2 to TRBJ1-5, with 12 bases matching TRBD1. From germline, CDR1 is SNHLY and CDR2 FYNNEI. This CDR3 has 17 amino acids. CDR3 DNA sequence: TGCGCCAGCAGCGCCGGGACAGGGGGCTTGAGCAATCAGCCCCAGCATTTT. Translation gives CASSAGTGGLSNQPQHF.

This clonotype was observed at least ten times. The rearrangement joins TRBV18 to TRBJ2-3; D ambiguous. The germline V gene has CDR1 KGHSH and CDR2 LQKENI. The CDR3 runs 14 residues. V dropped 0 bases and J dropped 0 bases, with 4 bases sitting between them. DNA of the CDR3: TGTGCCAGCTCACCACCGCCTAGCACAGATACGCAGTATTTT. Translation gives CASSPPPSTDTQYF.

V usage is TRBV7-9 and J usage is TRBJ1-6; TRBD1 is a possible D gene (5 bases). The V and J ends lost 5 bases and 6 bases respectively, with 11 bases between them. The CDR3 totals 14 residues. Per germline, CDR1 SEHNR and CDR2 FQNEAQ (reference sequence). CDR3: CASSPTGLNSPLHF. CDR3 nucleotide sequence: TGTGCCAGCAGCCCAACAGGTCTTAATTCACCCCTCCACTTT.

J is TRBJ1-5 and V is TRBV6-1; 7 bases map to TRBD1. This CDR3 is built from 18 residues. V lost 0 bases to trimming and J lost 0 bases; unmatched junction nucleotides: 8. Germline V gene lookup returns CDR1 MNHNS and CDR2 SASEGT. The chain's CDR3 is CASSEARGDSISNQPQHF. CDR3 in DNA: TGTGCCAGCAGTGAAGCGCGCGGGGACAGCATTAGCAATCAGCCCCAGCATTTT.

This clonotype came up many times. The V and J genes are TRBV20-1 and TRBJ1-2, with 9 bases identical to TRBD1. J lost 6 bases, V lost 1 base, and 6 bases had no gene match. This CDR3 region has 14 residues. Germline CDR1 and CDR2: DFQATT and SNEGSKA (reference sequence). CDR3 DNA sequence: TGCAGTGCTAGAGCGGACAGGGGAATCGATGGCTACACCTTC. Protein: CSARADRGIDGYTF.

This clonotype occurred many times. V gene TRBV7-9 combines with J gene TRBJ2-5; 11 bases line up with TRBD1. Germline loops: CDR1 SEHNR, CDR2 FQNEAQ (reference sequence). The CDR3 contains 15 residues. V dropped 3 bases and J dropped 5; count of bases not matched to a gene: 5. The CDR3 sequence: CASSFPDRGRETQYF. CDR3 DNA sequence: TGTGCCAGCAGCTTTCCGGACAGGGGGCGGGAGACCCAGTACTTC.

This clonotype was recorded many times. The CDR3 DNA reads as TGCGCCAGCAGCTTGAGGCTAGAGGGGGCCGCCACCGGGGAGCTGTTTTTT. This codes for CASSLRLEGAATGELFF. This chain connects TRBV5-1 to TRBJ2-2; 7 positions agree with TRBD1. J gave up 4 bases and V 1 base, and 10 bases lay outside the gene matches. Per the germline V gene, CDR1 is SGHRS and CDR2 is YFSETQ. This CDR3 is built from 17 residues.

The chain recombines TRBV5-1 with TRBJ2-1, with 8 bases that match TRBD1. The V gene's germline CDR1 is SGHRS and CDR2 YFSETQ. This CDR3 contains 17 residues. V gave up 4 bases and J gave up 2 bases; unmatched junction bases: 11. CDR3 nucleotide sequence: TGCGCCAGCAGCGTCCTCGGGGGACAGGTTACCTACAATGAGCAGTTCTTC. Its protein product is CASSVLGGQVTYNEQFF.

This clonotype was counted only a few times. This chain connects TRBV2 to TRBJ1-4, with D possibly TRBD1 on 5 matching bases. Trimming stripped 3 bases from V and 4 bases from J, with 21 bases between. Germline V CDR1 and CDR2: SNHLY, FYNNEI. The CDR3 has 18 residues. The CDR3 is CASSDGWQLGGYNEKLFF. In nucleotides, the CDR3 is TGTGCCAGCAGTGATGGTTGGCAGCTTGGGGGATATAATGAAAAACTGTTTTTT.

This clonotype was seen repeatedly, ten times or more. This rearrangement joins TRBV2 to TRBJ2-3; 9 nucleotides match TRBD2. The ends lost 6 bases at V and 1 base at J; junction bases unmatched: 2. The CDR3 is 14 amino acids. Per germline, CDR1 SNHLY and CDR2 FYNNEI. The CDR3 DNA follows: TGTGCCAGCAGGAGGACTAGCGGCACAGATACGCAGTATTTT. Its protein is CASRRTSGTDTQYF. Variable domain in full (rest from reference TRBV2 and TRBJ2-3): EPEVTQTPSHQVTQMGQEVILRCVPISNHLYFYWYRQILGQKVEFLVSFYNNEISEKSEIFDDQFSVERPDGSNFTLKIRSTKLEDSAMYFCASRRTSGTDTQYFGPGTRLTVL.

This clonotype occurred many times. The gene calls are TRBV18 and TRBJ1-1; D unresolved. CDR3 length: 14 residues. Germline-derived CDR1 and CDR2 are KGHSH and LQKENI. Trimming cost V 0 bases and J 0 bases, with 5 bases left between them. In DNA form, the CDR3 reads TGTGCCAGCTCACCACCAGGAGTGAACACTGAAGCTTTCTTT. Its translation is CASSPPGVNTEAFF.

This clonotype came up a few times. The rearrangement links TRBV6-1 to TRBJ1-2, with D possibly matching TRBD1 (6 bases). CDR1 is MNHNS, CDR2 SASEGT, per germline. Trimming stripped 3 bases from V and 4 bases from J, with 12 bases between. This CDR3 comprises 14 residues. The CDR3 sequence is CASSDRGKSYGYTF. CDR3 DNA: TGTGCCAGCAGTGATAGGGGGAAAAGCTATGGCTACACCTTC.

V gene TRBV7-2 combines with J gene TRBJ2-7, with 8 positions matching TRBD1. The germline V gene has CDR1 SGHTA and CDR2 FQGNSA. The CDR3 has 13 amino acids. The ends lost 4 bases at V and 4 bases at J; junction bases unmatched: 3. The CDR3 protein is CASSSRTGYEQYF. For the CDR3, the DNA is TGTGCCAGCAGCTCCCGGACAGGGTACGAGCAGTACTTC. Supplemented by reference TRBV7-2 and TRBJ2-7, the full variable domain reads GAGVSQSPSNKVTEKGKDVELRCDPISGHTALYWYRQSLGQGLEFLIYFQGNSAPDKSGLPSDRFSAERTGGSVSTLTIQRTQQEDSAVYLCASSSRTGYEQYFGPGTRLTVT.

This clonotype appeared a few times. The chain recombines TRBV7-2 with TRBJ1-4, with TRBD1 matching over 7 bases. V lost 1 base, J lost 1 base, and 9 bases stayed unmatched. Germline CDR1 and CDR2: SGHTA and FQGNSA. This CDR3 has 18 amino acids. CDR3 region: CASSLGGTGDVTNEKLFF. As DNA, the CDR3 is TGTGCCAGCAGCTTAGGGGGAACAGGGGACGTAACTAATGAAAAACTGTTTTTT.